This is a list of T cell receptor beta chains from one sample in a study of siplizumab effects on memory and regulatory T cells. Clones were sequenced by immunoSEQ multiplex PCR, and TCRdb holds only the in-frame ones, with some missing. The repertoire includes approximately 120,000 clones, about 90% of them detected once, and 0.65% to 0.9% sits in the top ten. Sample: Tregs sorted from blood. The source of these receptors is a human donor in good health. The CDR3 runs from the conserved cysteine through the conserved F or W. A D gene is named only where the DNA matches it firmly. Clone size appears in some rows only: once, few, many, or a class for an expanded clone.

CDR3nt	CDR3aa	j_gene	v_gene	abundance	d_gene
TGTGCCAGCAGTGAACGGGCAGCTTCTAACTATGGCTACACCTTC	CASSERAASNYGYTF	TRBJ1-2	TRBV6-1	NA	NA
TGTGCCACCAGGAAACGAGACAGGGGAACCTACGAGCAGTACTTC	CATRKRDRGTYEQYF	TRBJ2-7	TRBV6-5	NA	TRBD1
TGTGCCAGCCGGAGGGACCAGGGACTAATAGTCAACAAAGCTTTCTTT	CASRRDQGLIVNKAFF	TRBJ1-1	TRBV2	NA	NA
TGCGCCAGCAGCTTGACCAGACAGGGGCGCACGTACGAGCAGTACTTC	CASSLTRQGRTYEQYF	TRBJ2-7	TRBV5-1	NA	TRBD1
TGTGCCAGCAGGGGGCTTAACTATGGCTACACCTTC	CASRGLNYGYTF	TRBJ1-2	TRBV6-6	NA	NA
TGCGCCAGCAGAACTAGCTTCTACTCCTACAATGAGCAGTTCTTC	CASRTSFYSYNEQFF	TRBJ2-1	TRBV5-1	NA	NA
TGTGCCAGCAGCGTAGCTCCGGCGGGGGGCTCCTACAATGAGCAGTTCTTC	CASSVAPAGGSYNEQFF	TRBJ2-1	TRBV9	NA	TRBD2
TGTGCCAGCAGCCCCCCAGGGGGCGTTTCCTACAATGAGCAGTTCTTC	CASSPPGGVSYNEQFF	TRBJ2-1	TRBV5-4	once	TRBD1
TGCGCCAGCAGCGCTCGAACAGGTTCCAGAGGCTATGGCTACACCTTC	CASSARTGSRGYGYTF	TRBJ1-2	TRBV5-1	NA	NA
TGTGCCAGCAGTTATAACCGGGAGCTGTTTTTT	CASSYNRELFF	TRBJ2-2	TRBV2	NA	NA
TGTGCCAGTAGTATATCAGGGGCGAAGGACAATGAGCAGTTCTTC	CASSISGAKDNEQFF	TRBJ2-1	TRBV19	NA	NA
TGCGCCAGCAGCTTGGAGGCGGGGGCGGACTATGGCTACACCTTC	CASSLEAGADYGYTF	TRBJ1-2	TRBV5-1	NA	NA
TGTGCCAGCAGCCCTCGGGGAGGGCACCACGAGCAGTACTTC	CASSPRGGHHEQYF	TRBJ2-7	TRBV5-4	NA	TRBD2
TGCAGTGCTACAGAAACAGATACGCAGTATTTT	CSATETDTQYF	TRBJ2-3	TRBV20-1	NA	NA
TGCGCCAGCAACTCCGGCGGGACTGCAGGGGACATTCAGTACTTC	CASNSGGTAGDIQYF	TRBJ2-4	TRBV5-1	NA	NA
TGTGCCAGCAGCTTGTTGACAGCTAACTATGGCTACACCTTC	CASSLLTANYGYTF	TRBJ1-2	TRBV5-5	once	NA
TGTGCCAGTAGTATTCGGGAATATGGCTACACCTTC	CASSIREYGYTF	TRBJ1-2	TRBV19	NA	NA
TGTGCCAGCAGCGTAGGGGCCTACAATGAGCAGTTCTTC	CASSVGAYNEQFF	TRBJ2-1	TRBV9	NA	NA
TGTGCCAGCAGTGAAGCACGGCAGGGTAGGGCTGAAGCTTTCTTT	CASSEARQGRAEAFF	TRBJ1-1	TRBV6-1	NA	NA
TGTGCCAGCAGTAGAGGACAGGGGGCCTGGGAGACCCAGTACTTC	CASSRGQGAWETQYF	TRBJ2-5	TRBV6-6	NA	TRBD1
TGTGCCAGCAGTTACTCGAGAGGGGAGGTGGGGGAAGCTTTCTTT	CASSYSRGEVGEAFF	TRBJ1-1	TRBV6-5	NA	NA
TGTGCCAGCAGTTACGACAGGGGACAGGGAGACGAAGCTTTCTTT	CASSYDRGQGDEAFF	TRBJ1-1	TRBV6-5	few	TRBD1
TGTGCCAGCAGCCACCGACTAGCGGGGTATACCACAGATACGCAGTATTTT	CASSHRLAGYTTDTQYF	TRBJ2-3	TRBV7-9	NA	TRBD2
TGTGCCAGTAGTGTGGGGACAGCGTATCAATCACCCCTCCACTTT	CASSVGTAYQSPLHF	TRBJ1-6	TRBV19	few	TRBD1
TGTGCCAGCAGACTTGGACACGAGGGCGCTGAAGCTTTCTTT	CASRLGHEGAEAFF	TRBJ1-1	TRBV6-8	NA	NA
TGCGCCAGCAGGGGGGCGGTGTCCCTAAGAGATGGCTACACCTTC	CASRGAVSLRDGYTF	TRBJ1-2	TRBV5-1	NA	NA